Each of the 22 T cell receptor beta chains below was sequenced from the same sample in a study of blood T cell repertoires in COVID-19. Here immunoSEQ multiplex PCR was the method, and the copy in TCRdb shows in-frame clones only, minus some. Of roughly 140,000 clones detected, about 87% appear once; the ten largest clones hold about 4.3%. Sequencing was performed on peripheral blood. Every receptor here comes from a woman aged 40 to 50 with acute or convalescent COVID-19.

The chain joins TRBV21-1 to TRBJ2-2; the D call of TRBD2 is as the table states it, not checked on the DNA. TRBV21-1 represents a pseudogene. This CDR3 is 12 amino acids long. Here the CDR3 DNA reads TGTGCCAGCAGCAATAGCACCGGGGAGCTGTTTTTT. Amino acid sequence: CASSNSTGELFF.

The chain recombines TRBV18 with TRBJ2-1; TRBD2 aligns across 8 bases. Germline lookup yields CDR1 KGHSH and CDR2 LQKENI. The CDR3 is made up of 16 amino acids. J gave up 6 bases and V 3 bases, and 10 bases lay outside the gene matches. CDR3 loop: CASSPPGLGESNEQFF. As DNA, the CDR3 is TGTGCCAGCTCACCCCCGGGACTAGGAGAGAGCAATGAGCAGTTCTTC.

The chain employs TRBV6-6 and TRBJ1-5, with D perhaps matching TRBD1 (6 bases). The CDR3 loop spans 16 amino acids. The V gene lost 5 bases and the J gene lost 2 bases, with 16 bases spanning the gap. The germline V gene encodes CDR1 MNHNY and CDR2 SVGAGI (reference sequence). The CDR3 spells CASSNPGGGGNQPQHF. The CDR3 DNA sequence: TGTGCCAGCAGTAATCCCGGTGGGGGCGGCAATCAGCCCCAGCATTTT.

This clone ranks as medium-sized (0.01 to 0.1%). The chain links TRBV6-5 to TRBJ2-1; TRBD2 matches 13 bases. V lost 7 bases, J lost 9 bases, and 9 bases stayed unmatched. From germline, CDR1 is MNHEY and CDR2 SVGAGI. The CDR3 is made up of 15 amino acids. The CDR3, as DNA: TGTGCCAGCAACCCAGGACTAGCGGGAGTAGGTGAGCAGTTCTTC. It yields the protein CASNPGLAGVGEQFF.

The chain recombines TRBV2 with TRBJ2-5, with TRBD2 identical over 7 bases. In germline, CDR1 is SNHLY, CDR2 FYNNEI. The CDR3 is 13 residues long. The V segment lost 6 bases and the J segment 4 bases; nucleotides outside the gene matches: 5. CDR3 residues: CASSVLAGETQYF. The CDR3 DNA sequence: TGTGCCAGCAGCGTCTTAGCGGGAGAGACCCAGTACTTC.

The J gene is TRBJ2-2, the V gene TRBV30; 8 bases match TRBD1. This CDR3 comprises 16 residues. V lost 0 bases, J lost 1 base, and 4 bases stayed unmatched. CDR1 GTSNPN and CDR2 SVGIG come from the germline V gene (reference sequence). The CDR3 is CAWSVPGQGNTGELFF. The CDR3 nucleotides read TGTGCCTGGAGTGTACCCGGACAGGGGAACACCGGGGAGCTGTTTTTT.

The chain recombines TRBV7-2 with TRBJ2-3, with a possible D match to TRBD2 (6 bases). Germline assignment: CDR1 SGHTA and CDR2 FQGNSA. CDR3 length: 15 amino acids. Trimming pared 5 bases from V and 0 bases from J, leaving 12 bases between. Here the CDR3 DNA reads TGTGCCAGCAGCACACCCGGGACTAGCACAGATACGCAGTATTTT. Translated: CASSTPGTSTDTQYF. Complete variable domain (other parts from reference TRBV7-2 and TRBJ2-3): GAGVSQSPSNKVTEKGKDVELRCDPISGHTALYWYRQSLGQGLEFLIYFQGNSAPDKSGLPSDRFSAERTGGSVSTLTIQRTQQEDSAVYLCASSTPGTSTDTQYFGPGTRLTVL.

The J gene is TRBJ1-3, the V gene TRBV7-2; tentative D call: TRBD1 (6 bases). Germline assignment: CDR1 SGHTA and CDR2 FQGNSA. The CDR3 has 15 residues. Trimming took off 6 bases at V and 0 bases at J, with 12 bases between the two ends. CDR3 in amino acids: CASRLQGSSGNTIYF. In DNA form, the CDR3 reads TGTGCCAGCAGACTACAGGGATCCTCTGGAAACACCATATATTTT.

The CDR3 loop reads CASSLGSGNTEAFF. The DNA of the CDR3 is TGTGCCAGCAGCTTAGGTTCGGGGAACACTGAAGCTTTCTTT. V is TRBV7-9 and J is TRBJ1-1; D gene unclear. The germline V and J ends were trimmed by 1 base and 1 base, with 7 bases remaining between them. This CDR3 is 14 amino acids long. Germline CDR1 is SEHNR and CDR2 is FQNEAQ (reference sequence).

J is TRBJ1-5 and V is TRBV18; weak D call: TRBD1 (5 bases). The germline V gene has CDR1 KGHSH and CDR2 LQKENI. The CDR3 spans 15 residues. The V gene lost 2 bases and the J gene lost 5 bases, with 13 bases spanning the gap. The CDR3 coding sequence is TGTGCCAGCTCACCAGGGTCTACGGGGGATCAGCCCCAGCATTTT. Amino acid sequence: CASSPGSTGDQPQHF.

CDR3 protein: CASSLGLVGELFF. The CDR3 DNA follows: TGTGCCAGCAGCTTAGGTCTAGTCGGGGAGCTGTTTTTT. The rearrangement uses TRBV7-9 and TRBJ2-2; D call uncertain. The CDR3 spans 13 residues. The V gene lost 1 base and the J gene lost 7 bases, with 7 bases spanning the gap. Germline CDR1 is SEHNR and CDR2 is FQNEAQ (reference sequence).

The chain carries TRBV3-1 (or the pseudogene TRBV3-2) and TRBJ2-1, with 8 bases that match TRBD2. Per germline, CDR1 LGHDT and CDR2 YNNKEL (reference sequence). V shed 0 bases, J shed 14 bases, and the junction held 9 bases outside the gene matches. The CDR3 totals 14 residues. This chain's CDR3 is CASSQEDGRALEFF. CDR3 bases: TGTGCCAGCAGCCAAGAGGACGGGAGGGCCCTCGAGTTCTTC.

This clone was seen more than once but under ten times. J is TRBJ2-2 and V is TRBV29-1; the D gene is possibly TRBD2 (6 bases). Trimming took off 6 bases at V and 7 bases at J, with 15 bases between the two ends. The CDR3 totals 13 residues. Germline V gives CDR1 SQVTM, CDR2 ANQGSEA. CDR3 bases: TGCAGCGTGCGGGACTCAATCCTCGGGGAGCTGTTTTTT. Amino acids: CSVRDSILGELFF.

This rearrangement joins TRBV14 to TRBJ2-2; D perhaps matches TRBD2 (5 bases). The CDR3 is made up of 14 amino acids. V lost 4 bases to trimming and J lost 6 bases, with 12 bases between them. The germline CDR1 and CDR2 sequences are SGHDN and FVKESK. CDR3 protein: CASSLTRGSGELFF. The CDR3 region has the DNA TGTGCCAGCAGCCTGACCCGGGGTTCCGGGGAGCTGTTTTTT. Looking up the rest from reference TRBV14 and TRBJ2-2 gives the full variable domain: EAGVTQFPSHSVIEKGQTVTLRCDPISGHDNLYWYRRVMGKEIKFLLHFVKESKQDESGMPNNRFLAERTGGTYSTLKVQPAELEDSGVYFCASSLTRGSGELFFGEGSRLTVL.

J is TRBJ2-1 and V is TRBV4-1, with D tentatively TRBD1 (6 bases). This CDR3 contains 18 residues. Germline-derived CDR1 and CDR2 are MGHRA and YSYEKL. V lost 0 bases and J lost 3, with 18 bases in between. The CDR3 nucleotides read TGCGCCAGCAGCCAAGAAGGGTTGGCGTTCAGGGGCTACAATGAGCAGTTCTTC. Translating gives CASSQEGLAFRGYNEQFF.

This sequence joins TRBV30 and TRBJ1-2; D ambiguous. V was shortened by 0 bases and J by 2 bases, with 13 bases between the two germline ends. The CDR3 extends over 15 amino acids. Germline-derived CDR1 and CDR2 are GTSNPN and SVGIG (reference sequence). The CDR3 loop is CAWSVGGRGNYGYTF. The CDR3 nucleotides read TGTGCCTGGAGTGTAGGTGGCAGAGGGAACTATGGCTACACCTTC.

The J gene is TRBJ1-2, the V gene TRBV5-1; tentatively, D is TRBD1 (6 bases). V gave up 0 bases and J gave up 2 bases, with 14 bases separating them. The CDR3 is 16 amino acids. Germline V CDR1 and CDR2: SGHRS, YFSETQ. The DNA of the CDR3 is TGCGCCAGCAGCTTGGACGGGGGGGCCCCCAACTATGGCTACACCTTC. It is translated as CASSLDGGAPNYGYTF. The full variable domain, rest sourced from reference TRBV5-1 and TRBJ1-2, is KAGVTQTPRYLIKTRGQQVTLSCSPISGHRSVSWYQQTPGQGLQFLFEYFSETQRNKGNFPGRFSGRQFSNSRSEMNVSTLELGDSALYLCASSLDGGAPNYGYTFGSGTRLTVV.

The V gene is TRBV5-4, the J gene TRBJ2-7, with 8 bases that match TRBD2. This CDR3 comprises 14 residues. Unmatched junction bases numbered 3, after V lost 0 bases and J lost 4 bases. Germline V gene sequence: CDR1 SGHNT, CDR2 YYREEE (reference sequence). CDR3 protein: CASSLAGGTYEQYF. The CDR3 DNA follows: TGTGCCAGCAGCTTGGCGGGGGGGACTTACGAGCAGTACTTC.

This chain links TRBV7-6 with TRBJ2-7, with 7 bases that match TRBD1. The germline V gene encodes CDR1 SGHVS and CDR2 FNYEAQ. V was clipped by 7 bases and J by 6 bases; unmatched bases: 6. The CDR3 runs to 12 residues. The CDR3 loop is CASKQGSGEQYF. The CDR3 DNA reads TGTGCCAGCAAACAGGGGTCGGGCGAGCAGTACTTC.

V usage is TRBV6-5 and J usage is TRBJ2-6; D is undetermined. Germline-derived CDR1 and CDR2 are MNHEY and SVGAGI. The CDR3 runs 16 residues. Trimming took off 0 bases at V and 3 bases at J, with 9 bases between the two ends. The CDR3 sequence is CASSYSAEGGANVLTF. CDR3 sequence (DNA): TGTGCCAGCAGTTACTCGGCGGAAGGTGGGGCCAACGTCCTGACTTTC.

The chain couples TRBV6-6 to TRBJ1-1; 10 bases match TRBD1. Losses at the gene ends were 5 bases for V and 1 base for J; bases not matched to a gene: 13. The V gene's germline CDR1 is MNHNY and CDR2 SVGAGI (reference sequence). This CDR3 spans 18 amino acids. The CDR3 region is CASSHDRGRGGGNTEAFF. In nucleotides, the CDR3 is TGTGCCAGCAGTCACGACAGGGGGCGAGGGGGAGGGAACACTGAAGCTTTCTTT.

V and J are TRBV6-5 and TRBJ2-3; weak D call: TRBD2 (6 bases). V was trimmed by 8 bases and J by 5 bases, leaving 17 bases between them. CDR3 length equals 14 residues. The germline V gene encodes CDR1 MNHEY and CDR2 SVGAGI. This CDR3 reads CASEDAGSGDTQYF. The CDR3 DNA reads TGTGCCAGCGAGGATGCGGGGTCCGGAGATACGCAGTATTTT.